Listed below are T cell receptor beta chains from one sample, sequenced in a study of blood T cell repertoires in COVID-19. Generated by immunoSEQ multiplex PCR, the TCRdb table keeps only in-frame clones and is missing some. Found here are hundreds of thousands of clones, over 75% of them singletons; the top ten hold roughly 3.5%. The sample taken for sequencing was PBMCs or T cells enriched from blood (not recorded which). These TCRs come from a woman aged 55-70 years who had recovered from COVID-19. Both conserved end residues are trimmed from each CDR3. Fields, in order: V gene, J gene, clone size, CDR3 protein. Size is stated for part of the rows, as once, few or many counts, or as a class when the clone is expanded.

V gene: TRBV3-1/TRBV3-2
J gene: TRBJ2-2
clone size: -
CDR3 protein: ASSRITSGGATGELF

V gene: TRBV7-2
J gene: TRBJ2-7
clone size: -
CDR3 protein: ASSPWDRLYEQY

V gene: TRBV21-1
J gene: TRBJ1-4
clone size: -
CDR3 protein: ASSKVETGESNEKLF

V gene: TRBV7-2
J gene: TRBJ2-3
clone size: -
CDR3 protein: ASSSRTSGDTDTQY

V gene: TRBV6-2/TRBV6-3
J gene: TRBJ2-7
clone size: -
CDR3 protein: ASSHPTGPSSYEQY

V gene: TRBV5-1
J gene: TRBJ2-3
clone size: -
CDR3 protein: ASTGTGVRNTQY

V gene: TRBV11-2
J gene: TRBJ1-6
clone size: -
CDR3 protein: ASGREGNSPLH

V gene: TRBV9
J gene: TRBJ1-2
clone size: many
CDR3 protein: ASSVGVEGSYGYT

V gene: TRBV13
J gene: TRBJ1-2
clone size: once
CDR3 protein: ASSPLGVYPPKENYGYT

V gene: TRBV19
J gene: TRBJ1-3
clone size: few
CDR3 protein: ASSIRTFGNTIY

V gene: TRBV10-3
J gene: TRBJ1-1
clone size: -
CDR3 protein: AITPGQGTEAF

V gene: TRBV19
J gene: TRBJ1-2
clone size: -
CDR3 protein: ASSIGTGHYGYT

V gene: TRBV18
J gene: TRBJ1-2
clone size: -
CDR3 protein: ASSRETGTNYGYT

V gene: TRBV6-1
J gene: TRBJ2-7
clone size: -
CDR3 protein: ASSEALPGTGYEQY

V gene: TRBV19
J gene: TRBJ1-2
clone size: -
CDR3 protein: ASCRQGKQGYT

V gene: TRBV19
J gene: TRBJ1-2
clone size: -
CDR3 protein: ASRHRETGNYGYT

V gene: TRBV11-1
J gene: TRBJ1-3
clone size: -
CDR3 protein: ASSFRGQPGNTIY

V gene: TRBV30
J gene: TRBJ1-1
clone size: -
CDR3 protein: AWSVSTGVEAF

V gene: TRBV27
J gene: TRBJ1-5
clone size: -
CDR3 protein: ASSLEWTGNQPQH

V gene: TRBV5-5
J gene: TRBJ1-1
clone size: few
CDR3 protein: ASSFRGETEAF

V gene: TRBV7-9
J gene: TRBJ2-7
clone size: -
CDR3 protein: ASSPGPGTEYEQY

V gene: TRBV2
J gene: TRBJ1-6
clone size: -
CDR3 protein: ASSVTSSYNSPLH

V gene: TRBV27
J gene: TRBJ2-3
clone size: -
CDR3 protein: ASSLQGRDTQY

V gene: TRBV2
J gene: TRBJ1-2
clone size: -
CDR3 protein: ASSDLRTRL

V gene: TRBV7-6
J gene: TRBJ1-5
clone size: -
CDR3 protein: ASSLGGTGDRPQH

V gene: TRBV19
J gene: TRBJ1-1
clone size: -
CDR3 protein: ASSPRPGQRLNTEAF

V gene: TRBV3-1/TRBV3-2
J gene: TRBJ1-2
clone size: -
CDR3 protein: ASSQEGGGGQAGYT

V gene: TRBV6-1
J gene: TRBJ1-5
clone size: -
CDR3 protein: ASSESFYSNQPQH

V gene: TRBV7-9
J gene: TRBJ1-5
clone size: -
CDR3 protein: ASSTGQDGQPQH

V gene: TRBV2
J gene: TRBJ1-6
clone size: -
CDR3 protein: ASSPAGGNSPLH

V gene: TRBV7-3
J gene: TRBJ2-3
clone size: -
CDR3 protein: ASSRNPASSTDTQY

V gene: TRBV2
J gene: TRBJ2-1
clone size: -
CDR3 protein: ASSPRELFF

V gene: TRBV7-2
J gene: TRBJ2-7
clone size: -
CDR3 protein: ASSSQGSPSYEQY

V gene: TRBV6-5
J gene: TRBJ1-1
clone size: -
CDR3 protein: ASSRQGFGDTEAF

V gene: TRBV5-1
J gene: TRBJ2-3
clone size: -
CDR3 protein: ASSTVRQGRMTDTQY

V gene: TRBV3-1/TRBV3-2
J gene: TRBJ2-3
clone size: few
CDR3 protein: ASSSNPDRGPQY

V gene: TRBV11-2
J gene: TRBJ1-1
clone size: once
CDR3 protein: ASSFRRQNTEAF

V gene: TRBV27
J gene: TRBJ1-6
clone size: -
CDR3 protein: ASSRPGTGTNSPLH

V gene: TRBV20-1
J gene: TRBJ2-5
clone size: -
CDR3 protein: SAVEGETQY

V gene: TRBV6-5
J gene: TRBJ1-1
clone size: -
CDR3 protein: ASSGTPPNTEAF

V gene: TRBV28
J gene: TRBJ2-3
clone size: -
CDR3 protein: ASISGSLFPDTQY

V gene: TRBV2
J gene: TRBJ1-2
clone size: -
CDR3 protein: ASSVAGGGGGYT

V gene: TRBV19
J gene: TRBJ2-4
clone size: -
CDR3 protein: ASRPAPAGVAKNIQY